The entry below describes one T cell receptor (beta chain). This specimen belongs to a study of control samples from healthy donors and cancer patients. The assay was immunoSEQ multiplex PCR, and TCRdb's table has in-frame clones only and misses some. The sample consists of about 140,000 clones, 85% to 95% of them appearing once. Looked up from germline, CDR1 is LNHDA and CDR2 is SQIVND (reference sequence). The CDR3 consists of 15 residues. J lost 10 bases, V lost 5 bases, and 5 bases had no gene match. The sequenced sample consisted of blood. The source of this sequence is a man aged 40-55 years in good health. This chain connects TRBV19 to TRBJ2-1, with 16 bases identical to TRBD2. The CDR3 sequence: CASSPGTSGRGEQFF. The CDR3, as DNA: TGTGCCAGTAGTCCCGGGACTAGCGGGAGGGGGGAGCAGTTCTTC.